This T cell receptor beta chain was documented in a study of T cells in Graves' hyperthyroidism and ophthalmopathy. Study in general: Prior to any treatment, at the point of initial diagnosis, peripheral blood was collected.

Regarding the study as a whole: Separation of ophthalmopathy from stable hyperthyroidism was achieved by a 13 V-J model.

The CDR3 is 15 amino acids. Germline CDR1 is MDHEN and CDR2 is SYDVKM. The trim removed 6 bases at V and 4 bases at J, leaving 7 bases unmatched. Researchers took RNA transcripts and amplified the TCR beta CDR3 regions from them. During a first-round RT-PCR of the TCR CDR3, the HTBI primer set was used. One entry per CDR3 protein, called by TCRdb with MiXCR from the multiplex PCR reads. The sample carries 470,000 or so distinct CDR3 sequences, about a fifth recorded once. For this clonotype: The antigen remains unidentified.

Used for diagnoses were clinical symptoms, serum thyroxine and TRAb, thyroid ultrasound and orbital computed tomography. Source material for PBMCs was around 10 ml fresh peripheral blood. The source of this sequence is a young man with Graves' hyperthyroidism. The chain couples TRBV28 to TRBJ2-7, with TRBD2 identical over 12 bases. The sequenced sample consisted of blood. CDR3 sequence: CASRTGLAGQYEQYF. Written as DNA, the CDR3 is TGTGCCAGCAGGACGGGACTAGCGGGCCAATACGAGCAGTACTTC.